Listed below are T cell receptor beta chains from one sample, sequenced in a study of blood T cell repertoires in COVID-19. This table comes from immunoSEQ multiplex PCR, and its TCRdb copy is limited to in-frame clones, with some not included. The sample contains roughly 160,000 clones, less than 90% of which appear only once. Sequencing input: peripheral blood. The source of these receptors is a man aged 60 to 69 with acute or convalescent COVID-19. Both conserved end residues are part of each CDR3. Fields, in order: CDR3 protein, CDR3 DNA, V gene, D gene, J gene, clone size, CDR3 length. A D gene is named only where the DNA matches it firmly. Rows give clone size only sometimes, using once, few, many, or a class for an expanded clone.

CDR3: CASTQDRGQGTEAFF
DNA: TGTGCCAGCACCCAGGACAGGGGGCAGGGCACTGAAGCTTTCTTT
V: TRBV5-8
D: TRBD1
J: TRBJ1-1
size: NA
length: 15

CDR3: CASSPWTGGRNQPQHF
DNA: TGCGCCAGCAGCCCTTGGACAGGAGGTCGCAATCAGCCCCAGCATTTT
V: TRBV4-1
D: TRBD1
J: TRBJ1-5
size: once
length: 16

CDR3: CASSLAPGSEETQYF
DNA: TGTGCCAGCAGCTTAGCGCCGGGGTCCGAAGAGACCCAGTACTTC
V: TRBV7-9
D: NA
J: TRBJ2-5
size: NA
length: 15

CDR3: CASSKVILIGRSYNEQFF
DNA: TGTGCCAGCAGCAAAGTGATCCTAATCGGGAGGTCTTACAATGAGCAGTTCTTC
V: TRBV21-1
D: NA
J: TRBJ2-1
size: NA
length: 18

CDR3: CATSDAKSLSGNTIYF
DNA: TGTGCCACCAGTGACGCCAAAAGCCTCTCTGGAAACACCATATATTTT
V: TRBV24-1
D: NA
J: TRBJ1-3
size: NA
length: 16

CDR3: CASSMGQNTEAFF
DNA: TGTGCCAGTAGTATGGGACAAAACACTGAAGCTTTCTTT
V: TRBV19
D: NA
J: TRBJ1-1
size: once
length: 13

CDR3: CASILRGTHQPQHF
DNA: TGTGCCAGCATCCTCCGGGGGACCCATCAGCCCCAGCATTTT
V: TRBV28
D: NA
J: TRBJ1-5
size: NA
length: 14

CDR3: CASSQGSRLDTQYF
DNA: TGTGCCAGCAGCCAAGGGTCTCGACTCGATACGCAGTATTTT
V: TRBV14
D: NA
J: TRBJ2-3
size: NA
length: 14

CDR3: CASSYGTGWQPQHF
DNA: TGTGCCAGCAGCTATGGGACAGGATGGCAGCCCCAGCATTTT
V: TRBV7-8
D: TRBD1
J: TRBJ1-5
size: once
length: 14

CDR3: CASSMALGGNQETQYF
DNA: TGTGCCAGTAGTATGGCCTTGGGAGGGAACCAAGAGACCCAGTACTTC
V: TRBV19
D: TRBD2
J: TRBJ2-5
size: NA
length: 16

CDR3: CATSGGGARETQYF
DNA: TGTGCCACCAGTGGGGGGGGCGCCCGGGAGACCCAGTACTTC
V: TRBV15
D: NA
J: TRBJ2-5
size: NA
length: 14

CDR3: CASSVTGGYTGELFF
DNA: TGTGCCAGTAGTGTTACAGGGGGCTACACCGGGGAGCTGTTTTTT
V: TRBV19
D: TRBD1
J: TRBJ2-2
size: NA
length: 15

CDR3: CAWITGGTEAFF
DNA: TGTGCCTGGATTACGGGCGGGACTGAAGCTTTCTTT
V: TRBV30
D: NA
J: TRBJ1-1
size: NA
length: 12

CDR3: CSARGGIGVFF
DNA: TGCAGTGCTAGGGGGGGGATTGGCGTCTTCTTC
V: TRBV20-1
D: NA
J: TRBJ1-2
size: NA
length: 11

CDR3: CASSIGDRGNNEQFF
DNA: TGCGCCAGCAGCATTGGGGACAGGGGGAACAATGAGCAGTTCTTC
V: TRBV5-1
D: TRBD1
J: TRBJ2-1
size: NA
length: 15

CDR3: CSASSGSVNTGELFF
DNA: TGCAGTGCTAGTAGCGGGAGTGTAAACACCGGGGAGCTGTTTTTT
V: TRBV20-1
D: TRBD2
J: TRBJ2-2
size: NA
length: 15

CDR3: CASSTGQVWHGYTF
DNA: TGTGCCAGTAGTACTGGACAGGTTTGGCATGGCTACACCTTC
V: TRBV19
D: TRBD1
J: TRBJ1-2
size: NA
length: 14

CDR3: CATSYDRAMGYGYTF
DNA: TGTGCCACCAGCTACGACAGGGCCATGGGCTATGGCTACACCTTC
V: TRBV15
D: TRBD1
J: TRBJ1-2
size: NA
length: 15

CDR3: CASSPGGNFGYTF
DNA: TGCGCCAGCAGCCCTGGCGGGAATTTTGGCTACACCTTC
V: TRBV4-1
D: NA
J: TRBJ1-2
size: NA
length: 13

CDR3: CSVAGVIYNEQFF
DNA: TGCAGCGTAGCGGGAGTCATCTACAATGAGCAGTTCTTC
V: TRBV29-1
D: TRBD2
J: TRBJ2-1
size: once
length: 13

CDR3: CASSRTWYAEAFF
DNA: TGTGCCAGCAGCCGCACATGGTACGCTGAAGCTTTCTTT
V: TRBV6-2/TRBV6-3
D: NA
J: TRBJ1-1
size: once
length: 13

CDR3: CASSSGEGGYNEQFF
DNA: TGTGCCAGCAGCTCCGGGGAGGGGGGCTACAATGAGCAGTTCTTC
V: TRBV11-2
D: NA
J: TRBJ2-1
size: NA
length: 15

CDR3: CASSEARQGFKNIQYF
DNA: TGTGCCAGCAGTGAAGCGCGGCAGGGATTCAAAAACATTCAGTACTTC
V: TRBV2
D: NA
J: TRBJ2-4
size: NA
length: 16

CDR3: CASSLGGQGGNEKLFF
DNA: TGCGCCAGCAGCTTGGGTGGACAGGGGGGTAATGAAAAACTGTTTTTT
V: TRBV5-1
D: TRBD1
J: TRBJ1-4
size: NA
length: 16

CDR3: CASSRPGQGGGYTF
DNA: TGTGCCAGCAGCAGACCGGGACAGGGTGGGGGCTACACCTTC
V: TRBV7-9
D: TRBD1
J: TRBJ1-2
size: once
length: 14